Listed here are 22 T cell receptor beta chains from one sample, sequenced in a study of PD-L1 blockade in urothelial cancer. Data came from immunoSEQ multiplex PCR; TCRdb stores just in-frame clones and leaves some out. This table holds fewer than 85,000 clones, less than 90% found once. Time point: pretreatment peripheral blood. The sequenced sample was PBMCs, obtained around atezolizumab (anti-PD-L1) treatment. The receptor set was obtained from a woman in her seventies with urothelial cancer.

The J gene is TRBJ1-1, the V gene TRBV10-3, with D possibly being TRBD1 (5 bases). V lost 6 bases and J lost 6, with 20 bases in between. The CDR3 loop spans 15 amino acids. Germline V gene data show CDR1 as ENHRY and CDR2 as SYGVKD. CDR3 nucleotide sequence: TGTGCCATCAGCCCGAAACCCGACAGTCTCGCTGAAGCTTTCTTT. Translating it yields CAISPKPDSLAEAFF.

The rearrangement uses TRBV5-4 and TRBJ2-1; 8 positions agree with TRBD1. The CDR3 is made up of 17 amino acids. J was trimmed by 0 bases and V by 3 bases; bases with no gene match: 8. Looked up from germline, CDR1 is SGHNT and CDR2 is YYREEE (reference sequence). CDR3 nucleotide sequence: TGTGCCAGCAGCTCTAACAGGGGGTCGAGCTCCTACAATGAGCAGTTCTTC. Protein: CASSSNRGSSSYNEQFF.

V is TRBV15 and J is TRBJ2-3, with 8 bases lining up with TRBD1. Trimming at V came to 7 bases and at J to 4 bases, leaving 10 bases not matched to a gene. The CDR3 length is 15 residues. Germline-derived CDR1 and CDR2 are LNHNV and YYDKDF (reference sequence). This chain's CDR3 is CATNNQGARADTQYF. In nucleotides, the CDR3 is TGTGCCACCAACAACCAGGGGGCCAGGGCAGATACGCAGTATTTT.

CDR3 in DNA: TGTGCCAGTAGTGCCCGGGACAGGCGCGGGGAGCTGTTTTTT. It specifies CASSARDRRGELFF. This chain joins TRBV19 and TRBJ2-2; 8 nucleotides match TRBD1. Looked up from germline, CDR1 is LNHDA and CDR2 is SQIVND (reference sequence). The length of the CDR3 is 14 residues. The J segment lost 7 bases and the V segment lost 5 bases, leaving 6 bases of the junction unmatched.

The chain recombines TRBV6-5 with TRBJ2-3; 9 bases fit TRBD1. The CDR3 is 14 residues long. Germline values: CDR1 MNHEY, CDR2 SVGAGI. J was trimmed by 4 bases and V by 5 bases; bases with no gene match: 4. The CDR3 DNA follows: TGTGCCAGCAGTAGAAGACAGGGGGCAGATACGCAGTATTTT. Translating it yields CASSRRQGADTQYF.

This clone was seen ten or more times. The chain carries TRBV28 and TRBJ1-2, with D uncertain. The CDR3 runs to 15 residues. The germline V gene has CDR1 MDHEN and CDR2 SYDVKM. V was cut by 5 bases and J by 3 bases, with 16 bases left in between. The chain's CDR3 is CASSPGERLYYGYTF. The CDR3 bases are TGTGCCAGCAGTCCCGGAGAACGGCTATACTATGGCTACACCTTC.

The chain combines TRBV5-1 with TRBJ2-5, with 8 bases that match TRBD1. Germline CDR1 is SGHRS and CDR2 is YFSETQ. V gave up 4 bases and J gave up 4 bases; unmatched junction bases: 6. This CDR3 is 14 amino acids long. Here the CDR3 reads CASSLTGGTETQYF. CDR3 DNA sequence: TGCGCCAGCAGCCTAACAGGGGGTACAGAGACCCAGTACTTC.

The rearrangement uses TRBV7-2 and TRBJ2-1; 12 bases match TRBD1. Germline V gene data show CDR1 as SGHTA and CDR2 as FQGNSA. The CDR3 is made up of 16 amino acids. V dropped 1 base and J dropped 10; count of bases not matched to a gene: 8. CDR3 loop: CASSLVLGQGAGEQFF. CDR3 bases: TGTGCCAGCAGCTTAGTCCTGGGACAGGGGGCAGGGGAGCAGTTCTTC.

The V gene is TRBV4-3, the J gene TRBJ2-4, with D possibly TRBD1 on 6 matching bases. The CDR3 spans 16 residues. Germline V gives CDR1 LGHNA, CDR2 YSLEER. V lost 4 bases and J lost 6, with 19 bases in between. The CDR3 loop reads CASSPYEQGLGNIQYF. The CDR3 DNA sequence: TGCGCCAGCAGCCCCTACGAGCAGGGGCTGGGAAACATTCAGTACTTC.

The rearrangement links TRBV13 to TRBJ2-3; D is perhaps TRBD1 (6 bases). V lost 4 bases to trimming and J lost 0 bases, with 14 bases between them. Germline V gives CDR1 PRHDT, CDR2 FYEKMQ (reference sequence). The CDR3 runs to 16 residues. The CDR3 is CASSYKTGPSTDTQYF. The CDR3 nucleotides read TGTGCCAGCAGCTACAAGACAGGACCTAGCACAGATACGCAGTATTTT.

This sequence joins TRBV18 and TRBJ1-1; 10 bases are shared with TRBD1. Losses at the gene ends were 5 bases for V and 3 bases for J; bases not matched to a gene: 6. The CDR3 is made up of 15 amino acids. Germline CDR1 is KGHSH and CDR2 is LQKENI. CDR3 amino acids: CASSSPGQGYTEAFF. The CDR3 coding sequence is TGTGCCAGCTCATCTCCGGGACAGGGGTACACTGAAGCTTTCTTT.

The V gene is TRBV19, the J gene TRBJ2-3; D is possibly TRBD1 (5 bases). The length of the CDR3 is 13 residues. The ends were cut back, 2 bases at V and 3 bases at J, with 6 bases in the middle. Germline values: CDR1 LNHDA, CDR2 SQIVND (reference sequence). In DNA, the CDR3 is TGTGCCAGTAGTATAAAGGGGACAGATACGCAGTATTTT. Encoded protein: CASSIKGTDTQYF.

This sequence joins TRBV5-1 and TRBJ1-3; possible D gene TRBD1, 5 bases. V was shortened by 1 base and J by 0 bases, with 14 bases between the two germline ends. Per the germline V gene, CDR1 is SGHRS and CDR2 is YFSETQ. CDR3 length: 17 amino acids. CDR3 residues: CASSLQPTARSGNTIYF. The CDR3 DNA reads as TGCGCCAGCAGCTTGCAGCCGACAGCCCGCTCTGGAAACACCATATATTTT. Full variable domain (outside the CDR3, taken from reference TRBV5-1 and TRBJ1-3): KAGVTQTPRYLIKTRGQQVTLSCSPISGHRSVSWYQQTPGQGLQFLFEYFSETQRNKGNFPGRFSGRQFSNSRSEMNVSTLELGDSALYLCASSLQPTARSGNTIYFGEGSWLTVV.

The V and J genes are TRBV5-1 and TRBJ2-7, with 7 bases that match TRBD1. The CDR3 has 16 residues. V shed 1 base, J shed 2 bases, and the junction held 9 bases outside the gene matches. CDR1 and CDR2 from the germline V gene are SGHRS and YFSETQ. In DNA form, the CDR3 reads TGCGCCAGCAGCTTGCTCCCTACAGGGGACCCCTACGAGCAGTACTTC. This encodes CASSLLPTGDPYEQYF. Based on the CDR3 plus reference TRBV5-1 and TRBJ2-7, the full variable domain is KAGVTQTPRYLIKTRGQQVTLSCSPISGHRSVSWYQQTPGQGLQFLFEYFSETQRNKGNFPGRFSGRQFSNSRSEMNVSTLELGDSALYLCASSLLPTGDPYEQYFGPGTRLTVT.

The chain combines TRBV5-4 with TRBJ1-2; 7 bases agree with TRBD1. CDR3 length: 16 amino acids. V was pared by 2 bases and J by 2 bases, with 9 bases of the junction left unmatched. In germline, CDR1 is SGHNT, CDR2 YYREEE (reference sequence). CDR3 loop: CASSFGSGTENYGYTF. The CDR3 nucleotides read TGTGCCAGCAGCTTCGGTTCCGGGACAGAAAACTATGGCTACACCTTC.

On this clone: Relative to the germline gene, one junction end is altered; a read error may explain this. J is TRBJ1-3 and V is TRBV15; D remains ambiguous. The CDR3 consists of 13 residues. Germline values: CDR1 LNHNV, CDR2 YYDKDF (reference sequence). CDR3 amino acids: CATSRETGNTIYF. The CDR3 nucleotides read TGTGCCACCAGCAGAGAGACTGGGAACACCATATATTTT.

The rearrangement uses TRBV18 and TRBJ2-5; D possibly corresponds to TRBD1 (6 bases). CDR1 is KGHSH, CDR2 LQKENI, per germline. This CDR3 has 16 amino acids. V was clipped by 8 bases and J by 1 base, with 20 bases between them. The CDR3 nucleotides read TGTGCCAGCCAAAGAATCCCCGGGACATTCCAAGAGACCCAGTACTTC. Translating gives CASQRIPGTFQETQYF.

Here the CDR3 DNA reads TGTGCCAGCAGTGAGGACGTTTCCGGGACAGTATTACGACCCTACAATGAGCAGTTCTTC. Its translation is CASSEDVSGTVLRPYNEQFF. The gene calls are TRBV2 and TRBJ2-1; 7 bases fit TRBD1. Germline loops: CDR1 SNHLY, CDR2 FYNNEI. The CDR3 spans 20 residues. With 3 bases clipped from V and 2 bases from J, the junction kept 19 bases outside the gene matches.

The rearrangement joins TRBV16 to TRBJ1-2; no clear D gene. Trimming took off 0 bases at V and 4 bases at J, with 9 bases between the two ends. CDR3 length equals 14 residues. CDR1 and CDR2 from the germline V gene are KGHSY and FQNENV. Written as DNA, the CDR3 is TGTGCCAGCAGCCAATCTTCCAGTCGCTATGGCTACACCTTC. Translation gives CASSQSSSRYGYTF.

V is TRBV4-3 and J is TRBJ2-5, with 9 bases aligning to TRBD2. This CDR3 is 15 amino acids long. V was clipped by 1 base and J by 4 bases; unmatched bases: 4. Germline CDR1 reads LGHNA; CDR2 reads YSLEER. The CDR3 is CASSQGTSEGETQYF. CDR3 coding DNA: TGCGCCAGCAGCCAAGGGACTAGCGAAGGAGAGACCCAGTACTTC.

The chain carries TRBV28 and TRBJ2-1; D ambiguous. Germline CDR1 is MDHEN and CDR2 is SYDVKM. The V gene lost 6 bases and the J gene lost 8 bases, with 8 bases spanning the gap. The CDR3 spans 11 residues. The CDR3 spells CASRYQDEQFF. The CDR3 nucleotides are TGTGCCAGCAGATATCAGGATGAGCAGTTCTTC.

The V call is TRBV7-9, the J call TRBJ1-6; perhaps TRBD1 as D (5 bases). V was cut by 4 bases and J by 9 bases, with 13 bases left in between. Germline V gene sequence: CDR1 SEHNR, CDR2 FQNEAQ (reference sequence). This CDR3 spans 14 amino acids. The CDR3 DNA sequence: TGTGCCAGCAGCTGGGCAGGGAATGGTTCACCCCTCCACTTT. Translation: CASSWAGNGSPLHF.